Below, 4 T cell receptor beta chains from the same sample are listed, as sequenced in a study of blood T cell repertoires in COVID-19. The table came from immunoSEQ multiplex PCR; TCRdb's copy has only in-frame clones and leaves some out. Here the sample spans around 120,000 clones, around 78% being singletons. The source material was peripheral blood. The receptors here all came from an older man with acute or convalescent COVID-19.

V and J are TRBV5-1 and TRBJ2-7, with D perhaps TRBD2 (6 bases). The CDR3 spans 14 residues. Germline assignment: CDR1 SGHRS and CDR2 YFSETQ. With 2 bases removed from V and 3 bases from J, the gap between germline ends came to 12 bases. DNA of the CDR3: TGCGCCAGCAGCTTCGTTGCGGGGCACTACGAGCAGTACTTC. Protein sequence: CASSFVAGHYEQYF.

This chain uses TRBV7-2 with TRBJ1-4; D is ambiguous. V lost 4 bases to trimming and J lost 8 bases, with 11 bases between them. Looked up from germline, CDR1 is SGHTA and CDR2 is FQGNSA. CDR3 length: 13 residues. The CDR3, as DNA: TGTGCCAGCAGCTGGACTAAGGGAGAAAAACTGTTTTTT. This translates into CASSWTKGEKLFF. Full variable domain (remainder filled in from reference TRBV7-2 and TRBJ1-4): GAGVSQSPSNKVTEKGKDVELRCDPISGHTALYWYRQSLGQGLEFLIYFQGNSAPDKSGLPSDRFSAERTGGSVSTLTIQRTQQEDSAVYLCASSWTKGEKLFFGSGTQLSVL.

The chain couples TRBV11-3 to TRBJ1-1; unclear D gene. Trimming cost V 4 bases and J 5 bases, with 11 bases left between them. This CDR3 spans 13 amino acids. Germline V CDR1 and CDR2: SGHNT, YENEEA. The chain's CDR3 is CASSSTGVTEAFF. The CDR3 DNA follows: TGTGCCAGCAGCTCGACGGGAGTTACTGAAGCTTTCTTT.

The genes are TRBV24-1 and TRBJ2-5; 9 bases map to TRBD1. The trim removed 4 bases at V and 4 bases at J, leaving 6 bases unmatched. Per germline, CDR1 KGHDR and CDR2 SFDVKD. The length of the CDR3 is 15 residues. CDR3 amino acids: CATSDRDRAPETQYF. CDR3 coding DNA: TGTGCCACCAGTGACCGGGACAGGGCACCAGAGACCCAGTACTTC.